Presented here are 18 T cell receptor beta chains from one specimen sequenced in a study of blood T cell repertoires in COVID-19. The repertoire was sequenced with immunoSEQ multiplex PCR; TCRdb's copy has only in-frame clones and lacks some. The top ten hold more than 2% of the sample, which has about 400,000 clones, roughly 88% seen once. Material for sequencing was PBMCs or T cells enriched from blood (not recorded which). These receptors all stem from a woman aged 40-49 years with acute COVID-19.

The CDR3 region is CASSPGQGQWGEAFF. The CDR3 coding sequence is TGTGCCAGCTCACCAGGTCAGGGACAATGGGGTGAAGCTTTCTTT. The J gene is TRBJ1-1, the V gene TRBV18, with D perhaps matching TRBD1 (6 bases). The CDR3 contains 15 residues. Germline V gene lookup returns CDR1 KGHSH and CDR2 LQKENI. Deletions cut 2 bases from V and 7 bases from J, with 17 bases between.

The chain employs TRBV2 and TRBJ1-1; 7 bases are a match to TRBD1. Unmatched junction bases numbered 3, after V lost 4 bases and J lost 1 base. The CDR3 consists of 14 residues. The germline V gene encodes CDR1 SNHLY and CDR2 FYNNEI. The CDR3 region has the DNA TGTGCCAGCAGTGCGACAGGGCAGAACACTGAAGCTTTCTTT. Translation: CASSATGQNTEAFF.

The chain employs TRBV9 and TRBJ2-3; 10 positions match TRBD2. J lost 8 bases, V lost 3 bases, and 6 bases had no gene match. The CDR3 is 14 amino acids. Germline V gives CDR1 SGDLS, CDR2 YYNGEE. CDR3: CASSERGGLFTQYF. The CDR3 DNA reads as TGTGCCAGCAGCGAGCGGGGGGGCCTTTTTACGCAGTATTTT.

V is TRBV24-1 and J is TRBJ1-1, with 8 bases aligning to TRBD1. Per the germline V gene, CDR1 is KGHDR and CDR2 is SFDVKD. The CDR3 loop spans 13 amino acids. V lost 7 bases to trimming and J lost 5 bases; unmatched junction nucleotides: 5. In nucleotides, the CDR3 is TGTGCCACCAGCCGCAGGGGGCAAACTGAAGCTTTCTTT. Translated: CATSRRGQTEAFF.

The J gene is TRBJ1-1, the V gene TRBV4-1; TRBD1 matches at 8 bases. The V segment lost 1 base and the J segment 9 bases; nucleotides outside the gene matches: 10. This CDR3 has 15 amino acids. Germline-derived CDR1 and CDR2 are MGHRA and YSYEKL. The CDR3 is CASSQGGQGGRKAFF. CDR3 nucleotides: TGCGCCAGCAGCCAAGGAGGACAGGGAGGTCGGAAAGCTTTCTTT.

The chain couples TRBV30 to TRBJ1-1; no firm D call. V was cut by 4 bases and J by 0 bases, with 9 bases left in between. Germline values: CDR1 GTSNPN, CDR2 SVGIG (reference sequence). The CDR3 has 13 amino acids. CDR3 region: CAWTPRLNTEAFF. The CDR3 nucleotides are TGTGCCTGGACTCCGCGCCTGAACACTGAAGCTTTCTTT.

The gene calls are TRBV2 and TRBJ2-3; 9 bases line up with TRBD1. J lost 0 bases, V lost 4 bases, and 2 bases had no gene match. The CDR3 contains 15 residues. Per germline, CDR1 SNHLY and CDR2 FYNNEI. The CDR3 loop is CASSAGTGSTDTQYF. The CDR3 DNA sequence: TGTGCCAGCAGTGCCGGGACAGGGAGCACAGATACGCAGTATTTT.

This clone appeared a single time. The V and J genes are TRBV15 and TRBJ1-5; maybe TRBD1 (5 bases). There are 15 residues in the CDR3. Germline assignment: CDR1 LNHNV and CDR2 YYDKDF (reference sequence). V lost 1 base and J lost 5, with 12 bases in between. CDR3 sequence: CATSRATARDQPQHF. DNA of the CDR3: TGTGCCACCAGCAGAGCTACCGCCAGGGATCAGCCCCAGCATTTT.

The J gene is TRBJ2-5, the V gene TRBV10-2; 14 bases agree with TRBD2. Per germline, CDR1 WSHSY and CDR2 SAAADI. The CDR3 extends over 13 amino acids. With 10 bases clipped from V and 10 bases from J, the junction kept 8 bases outside the gene matches. CDR3 amino acids: CATIGLAGGLQYF. The CDR3 DNA sequence: TGCGCCACGATAGGACTAGCGGGGGGTCTCCAGTACTTC.

The CDR3 here is CASALDRTYEQYF. The DNA of the CDR3 is TGTGCTAGTGCCCTGGACAGGACCTACGAGCAGTACTTC. V gene TRBV12-5 combines with J gene TRBJ2-7, with 7 bases matching TRBD1. With V trimmed by 7 bases and J by 2 bases, 5 bases remained unmatched. Germline V CDR1 and CDR2: LGHNT, FRNRAP. The CDR3 has 13 residues.

The rearrangement uses TRBV30 and TRBJ2-2, with a possible D match to TRBD2 (6 bases). The CDR3 totals 13 residues. CDR1 GTSNPN and CDR2 SVGIG come from the germline V gene (reference sequence). The V end was cut by 2 bases, the J end by 3 bases, with 7 bases between. CDR3: CAWSRGYTGELFF. The CDR3 DNA sequence: TGTGCCTGGAGTCGGGGGTACACCGGGGAGCTGTTTTTT. The full variable domain, in which reference TRBV30 and TRBJ2-2 provide the parts outside the CDR3, is SQTIHQWPATLVQPVGSPLSLECTVEGTSNPNLYWYRQAAGRGLQLLFYSVGIGQISSEVPQNLSASRPQDRQFILSSKKLLLSDSGFYLCAWSRGYTGELFFGEGSRLTVL.

This clone has just one count. The chain joins TRBV20-1 to TRBJ1-3, with D perhaps matching TRBD1 (5 bases). With 3 bases removed from V and 4 bases from J, the gap between germline ends came to 22 bases. The CDR3 has 17 residues. The germline gives CDR1 DFQATT, CDR2 SNEGSKA (reference sequence). The CDR3 DNA sequence: TGCAGTGCTAGTCCTCCAGGCGGCAGGGTAGGAGGAAACACCATATATTTT. Amino acid sequence: CSASPPGGRVGGNTIYF.

This chain links TRBV6-1 with TRBJ1-2; 7 nucleotides line up with TRBD1. The CDR3 is made up of 15 amino acids. From germline, CDR1 is MNHNS and CDR2 SASEGT. The V gene end was trimmed by 0 bases and the J gene end by 6 bases; junction bases not matched to a gene: 7. CDR3 DNA sequence: TGTGCCAGCAGTGAAGCGGTGACAGGGAGAGATGGCTACACCTTC. Protein sequence: CASSEAVTGRDGYTF.

The chain is built from TRBV14 and TRBJ2-1; 8 nucleotides agree with TRBD1. The germline V gene has CDR1 SGHDN and CDR2 FVKESK. The length of the CDR3 is 14 residues. Trimming at V came to 4 bases and at J to 5 bases, leaving 4 bases not matched to a gene. The CDR3 DNA follows: TGTGCCAGCAGCCCATGGACAGGGAACAATGAGCAGTTCTTC. Protein sequence: CASSPWTGNNEQFF.

Only one count was recorded for this clone. The chain combines TRBV7-2 with TRBJ1-4; weak D call: TRBD1 (5 bases). V was cut by 2 bases and J by 7 bases, with 14 bases left in between. Germline CDR1 is SGHTA and CDR2 is FQGNSA. The CDR3 covers 15 residues. CDR3 bases: TGTGCCAGCAGCTTATTTCGGGGCGGGGGTGAAAAACTGTTTTTT. Translating gives CASSLFRGGGEKLFF. The full variable domain, completed using reference TRBV7-2 and TRBJ1-4, is GAGVSQSPSNKVTEKGKDVELRCDPISGHTALYWYRQSLGQGLEFLIYFQGNSAPDKSGLPSDRFSAERTGGSVSTLTIQRTQQEDSAVYLCASSLFRGGGEKLFFGSGTQLSVL.

The chain carries TRBV6-6 and TRBJ1-3; D possibly corresponds to TRBD1 (5 bases). CDR1 and CDR2 from the germline V gene are MNHNY and SVGAGI (reference sequence). Trimming shortened V by 6 bases and J by 4 bases, and 16 bases separated the two germline ends. This CDR3 spans 15 amino acids. DNA of the CDR3: TGTGCCAGCAGACACTGGGGGAGGGACGGAAACACCATATATTTT. Its protein product is CASRHWGRDGNTIYF.

This chain uses TRBV10-2 with TRBJ2-4, with D maybe TRBD1 (6 bases). Germline CDR1 and CDR2: WSHSY and SAAADI. Between the trimmed V and J ends, which lost 4 bases and 8 bases, there was a span of 12 bases. This CDR3 contains 13 residues. CDR3: CASSVQGLDIQYF. The CDR3 nucleotides are TGCGCCAGCAGTGTTCAGGGGCTAGACATTCAGTACTTC.

V is TRBV4-1 and J is TRBJ1-1; D call uncertain. V lost 4 bases and J lost 1, with 19 bases in between. The length of the CDR3 is 17 residues. From germline, CDR1 is MGHRA and CDR2 YSYEKL. The CDR3 nucleotides read TGCGCCAGCAGCCGAGAGTTACCGGGTGGATGGAACACTGAAGCTTTCTTT. It is translated as CASSRELPGGWNTEAFF.